These 17 T cell receptor beta chains were all obtained from the same sample, sequenced in a study of T cells after yellow fever vaccination. TCRdb re-called the 5' RACE reads with MiXCR, one entry per CDR3 protein. The table lists hundreds of thousands of distinct CDR3 sequences, approximately 12% of them singletons. The sample was PBMCs, taken on the day of the yellow fever booster vaccination. The receptors here all came from a man in his thirties or forties who received the YFV17D yellow fever vaccine.

The sample holds a few counts of this clonotype. V and J are TRBV9 and TRBJ2-5, with D perhaps TRBD1 (6 bases). CDR3 length: 16 amino acids. Germline CDR1 and CDR2: SGDLS and YYNGEE. The germline V and J ends were trimmed by 2 bases and 5 bases, with 19 bases remaining between them. CDR3 sequence (DNA): TGTGCCAGCAGCGTCAGTGGGGCAGGGGTGAGGGAGACCCAGTACTTC. Translated: CASSVSGAGVRETQYF.

The chain recombines TRBV18 with TRBJ2-1; 10 positions match TRBD2. CDR1 and CDR2 from the germline V gene are KGHSH and LQKENI. With 2 bases clipped from V and 7 bases from J, the junction kept 5 bases outside the gene matches. This CDR3 has 15 residues. This CDR3 is CASSPTSGALNEQFF. The CDR3 DNA follows: TGTGCCAGCTCACCAACTAGCGGGGCGCTGAATGAGCAGTTCTTC.

This clonotype was observed a few times. The V call is TRBV9, the J call TRBJ2-3; 9 positions match TRBD2. From germline, CDR1 is SGDLS and CDR2 YYNGEE. This CDR3 contains 14 residues. Trimming at V came to 3 bases and at J to 5 bases, leaving 4 bases not matched to a gene. For the CDR3, the DNA is TGTGCCAGCAGCGACCAGACTAGCGGAGATACGCAGTATTTT. Translated: CASSDQTSGDTQYF. Variable domain in full (rest from reference TRBV9 and TRBJ2-3): DSGVTQTPKHLITATGQRVTLRCSPRSGDLSVYWYQQSLDQGLQFLIQYYNGEERAKGNILERFSAQQFPDLHSELNLSSLELGDSALYFCASSDQTSGDTQYFGPGTRLTVL.

This clonotype was counted between two and nine times. The V and J genes are TRBV18 and TRBJ1-5; D might be TRBD1 (6 bases). This CDR3 contains 13 residues. V lost 3 bases to trimming and J lost 5 bases, with 8 bases between them. Per the germline V gene, CDR1 is KGHSH and CDR2 is LQKENI. For the CDR3, the DNA is TGTGCCAGCTCACCGGGACAAGATCAGCCCCAGCATTTT. It codes for CASSPGQDQPQHF.

This clonotype was observed a handful of times. V and J are TRBV9 and TRBJ2-7; TRBD2 aligns across 7 bases. V gave up 1 base and J gave up 3 bases; unmatched junction bases: 7. The CDR3 is 15 amino acids. Germline-derived CDR1 and CDR2 are SGDLS and YYNGEE. CDR3 in amino acids: CASSVSASGNYEQYF. The CDR3 nucleotides read TGTGCCAGCAGCGTATCAGCTAGCGGAAACTACGAGCAGTACTTC.

This chain links TRBV20-1 with TRBJ2-3; 9 bases are a match to TRBD2. Germline loops: CDR1 DFQATT, CDR2 SNEGSKA (reference sequence). The V gene end was trimmed by 3 bases and the J gene end by 3 bases; junction bases not matched to a gene: 4. This CDR3 region has 14 residues. The DNA for the CDR3 is TGCAGTGCTAGGTTTAGCGGGAGAACAGATACGCAGTATTTT. This gives the protein CSARFSGRTDTQYF.

This clonotype was detected only a few times. The chain carries TRBV23-1 and TRBJ2-1, with D perhaps TRBD2 (6 bases). TRBV23-1 counts as an open reading frame of uncertain function. This CDR3 spans 15 amino acids. V was pared by 10 bases and J by 2 bases, with 18 bases between. CDR3 nucleotide sequence: TGCGCCACCTTCCCGACGGGGGTGGCCTACAATGAGCAGTTCTTC. This codes for CATFPTGVAYNEQFF.

The rearrangement links TRBV6-1 to TRBJ1-6, with D perhaps TRBD1 (5 bases). This CDR3 has 15 amino acids. V was pared by 6 bases and J by 11 bases, with 20 bases between. Germline V gene data show CDR1 as MNHNS and CDR2 as SASEGT. The CDR3 region has the DNA TGTGCCAGCAGCCTAACGGTGGGGGTTTGGCCACCCCTCCACTTT. Translation gives CASSLTVGVWPPLHF.

The chain carries TRBV7-9 and TRBJ2-7; 8 bases are a match to TRBD1. The CDR3 length is 16 residues. The germline CDR1 and CDR2 sequences are SEHNR and FQNEAQ (reference sequence). V lost 5 bases and J lost 2; bases outside the gene matches: 11. CDR3 loop: CASSQGSGGHTYEQYF. The CDR3 DNA sequence: TGTGCCAGCAGCCAAGGGTCAGGGGGCCATACCTACGAGCAGTACTTC.

This clonotype was counted between two and nine times. The rearrangement joins TRBV10-2 to TRBJ2-1; a weak D match, TRBD1 (6 bases). Between the trimmed V and J ends, which lost 7 bases and 0 bases, there was a span of 10 bases. The germline V gene encodes CDR1 WSHSY and CDR2 SAAADI. The CDR3 sequence is 14 residues long. The CDR3 region has the DNA TGCGCCAGCACTCCGGACAGCTCCTACAATGAGCAGTTCTTC. Its protein product is CASTPDSSYNEQFF.

This chain joins TRBV7-2 and TRBJ2-7; 7 bases match TRBD1. Germline V gene data show CDR1 as SGHTA and CDR2 as FQGNSA. V gave up 0 bases and J gave up 2 bases; unmatched junction bases: 4. The CDR3 extends over 15 amino acids. CDR3 region: CASSLAQGPPYEQYF. The CDR3 bases are TGTGCCAGCAGCTTAGCACAGGGGCCCCCCTACGAGCAGTACTTC.

V gene TRBV30 combines with J gene TRBJ1-2; TRBD1 is a possible D gene (5 bases). V lost 8 bases to trimming and J lost 4 bases, with 14 bases between them. The V gene's germline CDR1 is GTSNPN and CDR2 SVGIG (reference sequence). This CDR3 is built from 12 residues. The CDR3 DNA is TGTGCCGGTCGGGGACTACCCTATGGCTACACCTTC. Translation gives CAGRGLPYGYTF.

This clonotype was detected only a few times. The chain uses TRBV6-2 or TRBV6-3 and TRBJ2-1; 12 bases are a match to TRBD2. Per germline, CDR1 MNHEY and CDR2 SVGEGT. The CDR3 is made up of 19 amino acids. J lost 4 bases, V lost 4 bases, and 14 bases had no gene match. Here the CDR3 reads CASSSASSGRENRYNEQFF. CDR3 DNA sequence: TGTGCCAGCAGTTCCGCTTCTAGCGGGAGGGAAAATCGGTACAATGAGCAGTTCTTC.

The J gene is TRBJ2-3, the V gene TRBV20-1, with TRBD2 matching over 11 bases. The CDR3 has 16 amino acids. Germline CDR1 DFQATT, CDR2 SNEGSKA (reference sequence). V lost 3 bases and J lost 3; bases outside the gene matches: 8. The CDR3 sequence is CSASSSSGRVTDTQYF. As DNA, the CDR3 is TGCAGTGCTAGTTCGAGTAGCGGGAGGGTTACAGATACGCAGTATTTT.

The chain is built from TRBV7-9 and TRBJ2-7; D possibly matches TRBD1 or TRBD2 (5 bases each). From germline, CDR1 is SEHNR and CDR2 FQNEAQ (reference sequence). V lost 4 bases and J 0 bases, leaving 19 bases between the germline ends. This CDR3 region has 17 residues. The CDR3 is CASSSIAEGPLSYEQYF. The CDR3 DNA reads as TGTGCCAGCAGCTCCATCGCAGAGGGACCCCTCTCCTACGAGCAGTACTTC.

The J gene is TRBJ2-1, the V gene TRBV7-3; maybe TRBD1 (6 bases). Trimming took 4 bases from V and 0 from J, leaving 10 bases between them. The CDR3 extends over 15 amino acids. Germline V gives CDR1 SGHTA, CDR2 FQGTGA. This chain's CDR3 is CASSSGQHSYNEQFF. In DNA form, the CDR3 reads TGTGCCAGCAGCTCGGGACAACACTCCTACAATGAGCAGTTCTTC.

This clonotype was seen ten or more times. The DNA for the CDR3 is TGCGCCAGCAGCCAAGGCTGGAATCAGCCCCAGCATTTT. Its translation: CASSQGWNQPQHF. The rearrangement uses TRBV4-1 and TRBJ1-5; D is unresolved. The germline CDR1 and CDR2 sequences are MGHRA and YSYEKL. V lost 1 base to trimming and J lost 4 bases, with 5 bases between them. This CDR3 is 13 amino acids long.